The next 7 T cell receptor beta chains were all read from a single sample in a study of blood T cell repertoires in COVID-19 (dated by TCRdb to about 2020). Library generation was performed with the immunoSEQ multiplex PCR assay. TCRdb took over this immuneACCESS table, retaining in-frame rearrangements with V and J assigned. Such tables are incomplete; in checked studies, under half of the missing clones stem from an unresolved V gene, and the remainder is unexplained. Here the sample has a few hundred thousand clones; 70% to 90% occur a single time. In total, the top ten clones hold 0.9% to 1.5% of the sample. The sequenced sample was PBMCs or T cells enriched from blood (not recorded which). Every receptor here comes from a woman aged 18 to 35 who had recovered from COVID-19.

The rearrangement uses TRBV12-3 or TRBV12-4 and TRBJ2-2; D gene ambiguous. The CDR3 is 10 amino acids. CDR3 in DNA: TGTGCGGCTGGGCCCGGGGAGCTGTTTTTT. Its translation is CAAGPGELFF.

The chain combines TRBV5-1 with TRBJ2-2, with 9 nucleotides matching TRBD2. Germline values: CDR1 SGHRS, CDR2 YFSETQ. The CDR3 consists of 17 residues. Trimming removed 0 bases from V and 0 bases from J; junction bases left unmatched: 3. CDR3 in DNA: TGCGCCAGCAGCTTGGGGGCTAGCGGGACGAACACCGGGGAGCTGTTTTTT. Amino acids: CASSLGASGTNTGELFF.

J is TRBJ1-5 and V is TRBV13; 8 bases agree with TRBD1. Per germline, CDR1 PRHDT and CDR2 FYEKMQ (reference sequence). The CDR3 extends over 13 amino acids. J was trimmed by 6 bases and V by 4 bases; bases with no gene match: 2. CDR3 residues: CASSSDRGQPQHF. The CDR3 DNA is TGTGCCAGCAGCTCAGACAGGGGTCAGCCCCAGCATTTT.

CDR3: CASGLVGQTYGYTF. The CDR3 DNA is TGTGCTAGTGGTTTGGTAGGACAGACTTATGGCTACACCTTC. This chain uses TRBV12-5 with TRBJ1-2, with a tentative D call TRBD1 (6 bases). Per the germline V gene, CDR1 is LGHNT and CDR2 is FRNRAP. This CDR3 has 14 amino acids. V lost 0 bases to trimming and J lost 5 bases, with 10 bases between them.

The chain is built from TRBV9 and TRBJ1-1; 7 nucleotides align to TRBD1. The CDR3 is made up of 15 amino acids. With 0 bases clipped from V and 3 bases from J, the junction kept 5 bases outside the gene matches. Germline V gives CDR1 SGDLS, CDR2 YYNGEE. The CDR3 is CASSVAGQGDTEAFF. Here the CDR3 DNA reads TGTGCCAGCAGCGTAGCAGGCCAGGGGGACACTGAAGCTTTCTTT.

V is TRBV6-6 and J is TRBJ1-5, with D perhaps TRBD1 (5 bases). The CDR3 is 15 residues long. Germline V CDR1 and CDR2: MNHNY, SVGAGI (reference sequence). Trimming stripped 2 bases from V and 3 bases from J, with 11 bases between. The CDR3 loop reads CASSYGGHINQPQHF. The CDR3 bases are TGTGCCAGCAGTTACGGCGGACATATCAATCAGCCCCAGCATTTT.

The V call is TRBV6-1, the J call TRBJ1-1; 7 bases map to TRBD1. V was pared by 4 bases and J by 0 bases, with 14 bases of the junction left unmatched. Germline CDR1 reads MNHNS; CDR2 reads SASEGT. The CDR3 loop spans 18 amino acids. The DNA for the CDR3 is TGTGCCAGCAGTGGAGCCCCGGGACAGCACCCTATGAACACTGAAGCTTTCTTT. This translates into CASSGAPGQHPMNTEAFF.